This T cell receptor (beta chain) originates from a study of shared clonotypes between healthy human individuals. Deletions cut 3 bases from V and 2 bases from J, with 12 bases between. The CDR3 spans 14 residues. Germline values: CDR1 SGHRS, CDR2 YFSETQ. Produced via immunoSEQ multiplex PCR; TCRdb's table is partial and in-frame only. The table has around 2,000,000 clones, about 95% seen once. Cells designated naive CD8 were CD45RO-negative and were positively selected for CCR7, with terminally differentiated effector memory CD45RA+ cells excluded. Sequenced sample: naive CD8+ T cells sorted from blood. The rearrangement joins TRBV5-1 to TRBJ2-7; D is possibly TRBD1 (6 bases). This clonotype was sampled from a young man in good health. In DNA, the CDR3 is TGCGCCAGCAGCTATGGGGACACCGCCTACGAGCAGTACTTC. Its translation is CASSYGDTAYEQYF.